A selection of T cell receptor beta chains follows, all from one sample in a study of CD8+CD57+ T cells in acquired aplastic anemia. TCRdb ran MiXCR on the reads and lists one entry per CDR3 protein. The sample records around 33,000 distinct CDR3 sequences, around 76% being singletons. The sequenced material came from sorted CD4+, CD8+, or CD8+CD57+ T cells (not recorded which) from PBMCs. The receptor source for this set is a human donor in good health, serving as a control. Both conserved end residues are part of each CDR3. The order of the fields is J gene, CDR3 length, V gene, CDR3 protein.

TRBJ2-1 11 TRBV7-8 CASSSNNEQFF
TRBJ2-2 13 TRBV7-2 CASNTRVTGELFF
TRBJ2-1 16 TRBV6-1 CASSGTSGGSYNEQFF
TRBJ1-2 15 TRBV7-3 CASSFGQGTNYGYTF
TRBJ1-5 13 TRBV6-2/TRBV6-3 CASSPGETGPQHF
TRBJ2-5 17 TRBV10-3 CAISESRDRGLQETQYF
TRBJ1-1 17 TRBV7-8 CASSQGNAPRDYTEAFF
TRBJ2-7 13 TRBV19 CASKPREAYEQYF
TRBJ2-2 14 TRBV10-3 CAISDVELTGELFF
TRBJ2-7 14 TRBV6-4 CASSDLIRAHEQYF
TRBJ2-5 13 TRBV7-2 CASTPDRQETQYF
TRBJ2-7 13 TRBV10-3 CAIRTAQGYEQYF
TRBJ1-1 11 TRBV2 CASSHGQEAFF
TRBJ1-2 13 TRBV9 CASSPQGDYGYTF
TRBJ2-7 17 TRBV7-9 CASSSYLVGTGHYEQYF
TRBJ1-5 15 TRBV20-1 CSARDATAVHQPQHF